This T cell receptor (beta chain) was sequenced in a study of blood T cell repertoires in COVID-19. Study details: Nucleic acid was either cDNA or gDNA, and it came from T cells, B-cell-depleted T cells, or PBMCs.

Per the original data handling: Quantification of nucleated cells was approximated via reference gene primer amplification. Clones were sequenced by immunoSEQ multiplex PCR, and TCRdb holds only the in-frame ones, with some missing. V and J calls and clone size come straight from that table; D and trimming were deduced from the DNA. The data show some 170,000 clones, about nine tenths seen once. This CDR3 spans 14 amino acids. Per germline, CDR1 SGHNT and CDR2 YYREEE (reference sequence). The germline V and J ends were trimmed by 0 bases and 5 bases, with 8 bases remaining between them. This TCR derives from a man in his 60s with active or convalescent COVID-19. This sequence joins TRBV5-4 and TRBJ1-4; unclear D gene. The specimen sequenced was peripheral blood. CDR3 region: CASSLALQNEKLFF. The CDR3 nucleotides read TGTGCCAGCAGCTTGGCGTTACAGAATGAAAAACTGTTTTTT.